This T cell receptor (beta chain) is from a study of blood T cell repertoires in COVID-19. Study information: Samples representing acute and convalescent COVID-19 were sourced from the United States, Italy and Spain.

Trimming cost V 6 bases and J 6 bases; bases outside gene matches: 5. Germline V CDR1 and CDR2: MDHEN, SYDVKM. The CDR3 is made up of 14 amino acids. Researchers sorted participants into cohorts using their self-reported clinical history. Recovery meant two consecutive negative NP/OP PCR tests, professional clearance, or resolved symptoms. Original processing methods: Amplification of reference gene primers was used by the study to estimate nucleated cell counts. TCRdb's copy holds only in-frame clones and misses some; the assay was immunoSEQ multiplex PCR. V and J calls and clone size are as listed in that table; D and trimming were resolved from the DNA. The sample consists of 250,000 or so clones, 86% of them appearing once.

This clonotype originated in a woman in her fifties or sixties who had recovered from COVID-19. Input material: PBMCs or T cells enriched from blood (not recorded which). The rearrangement uses TRBV28 and TRBJ2-3; 11 bases match TRBD2. CDR3: CASSPSGRTDTQYF. The DNA of the CDR3 is TGTGCCAGCAGCCCTAGCGGGAGGACGGATACGCAGTATTTT. Full variable domain (remainder filled in from reference TRBV28 and TRBJ2-3): DVKVTQSSRYLVKRTGEKVFLECVQDMDHENMFWYRQDPGLGLRLIYFSYDVKMKEKGDIPEGYSVSREKKERFSLILESASTNQTSMYLCASSPSGRTDTQYFGPGTRLTVL.